The next 13 T cell receptor beta chains were all read from a single sample in a study of graft-versus-host responses after intestinal transplantation. The protocol was immunoSEQ multiplex PCR, while the TCRdb copy is restricted to in-frame clones and leaves out a portion. The sample shows under 45,000 clones, over 90% of them seen only once. Sequenced material: PBMCs, taken approximately 100 weeks after intestinal transplantation. Source of these receptors: a human patient who received an intestinal transplant, so some T cells may come from the graft donor.

The gene calls are TRBV7-3 and TRBJ2-3; 8 bases map to TRBD2. This CDR3 spans 15 amino acids. CDR1 is SGHTA, CDR2 FQGTGA, per germline. The V segment lost 3 bases and the J segment 1 base; nucleotides outside the gene matches: 3. The CDR3: CASSFAGGRTDTQYF. DNA of the CDR3: TGTGCCAGCAGCTTCGCGGGAGGCCGCACAGATACGCAGTATTTT.

The V and J genes are TRBV6-5 and TRBJ2-3, with D perhaps matching TRBD1 (5 bases). Trimming stripped 8 bases from V and 0 bases from J, with 15 bases between. Germline loops: CDR1 MNHEY, CDR2 SVGAGI. The CDR3 is 15 residues long. The CDR3: CASGAGKFSTDTQYF. The DNA for the CDR3 is TGTGCCAGCGGCGCAGGGAAGTTTAGCACAGATACGCAGTATTTT.

V and J are TRBV5-1 and TRBJ2-1, with TRBD2 identical over 7 bases. V dropped 2 bases and J dropped 2; count of bases not matched to a gene: 1. The CDR3 length is 14 residues. Germline CDR1 SGHRS, CDR2 YFSETQ. The DNA of the CDR3 is TGCGCCAGCAGCTTACGGGGGGCCTACAATGAGCAGTTCTTC. It is translated as CASSLRGAYNEQFF.

The rearrangement links TRBV14 to TRBJ2-5; 7 nucleotides match TRBD1. This CDR3 is 14 amino acids long. V was clipped by 5 bases and J by 2 bases; unmatched bases: 5. The V gene's germline CDR1 is SGHDN and CDR2 FVKESK. CDR3 sequence reads: CASSSGTDQETQYF. The CDR3 DNA reads TGTGCCAGCAGCAGTGGGACAGATCAAGAGACCCAGTACTTC.

The CDR3 DNA sequence: TGTGCCAGCAGTGGGGACTCGGGGTATAATTCACCCCTCCACTTT. Protein sequence: CASSGDSGYNSPLHF. The chain is built from TRBV28 and TRBJ1-6; D is perhaps TRBD1 (5 bases). V shed 5 bases and J shed 4 bases, with 12 bases lying between them. This CDR3 is built from 15 residues. CDR1 and CDR2 (germline): MDHEN, SYDVKM.

The chain has TRBV29-1 and TRBJ1-2; 7 nucleotides align to TRBD1. V trimming: 3 bases; J trimming: 10 bases; junction bases outside the gene matches: 20. The CDR3 is 16 residues long. Germline V lookup: CDR1 SQVTM, CDR2 ANQGSEA. The CDR3 nucleotides are TGCAGCGTTGACCCTTCCTGGGACAGCTTTTATTCCCTCTACACCTTC. This encodes CSVDPSWDSFYSLYTF.

The chain joins TRBV5-4 to TRBJ1-1, with D possibly matching TRBD1 (5 bases). Germline V gene lookup returns CDR1 SGHNT and CDR2 YYREEE (reference sequence). V was cut by 3 bases and J by 0 bases, with 15 bases left in between. The CDR3 has 16 amino acids. The DNA for the CDR3 is TGTGCCAGCAGCTACCTTGGGGGGGGGTTGAACACTGAAGCTTTCTTT. It specifies CASSYLGGGLNTEAFF. Complete variable domain (other parts from reference TRBV5-4 and TRBJ1-1): ETGVTQSPTHLIKTRGQQVTLRCSSQSGHNTVSWYQQALGQGPQFIFQYYREEENGRGNFPPRFSGLQFPNYSSELNVNALELDDSALYLCASSYLGGGLNTEAFFGQGTRLTVV.

This chain links TRBV27 with TRBJ2-2; 10 nucleotides line up with TRBD2. V shed 2 bases, J shed 6 bases, and the junction held 6 bases outside the gene matches. The germline V gene has CDR1 MNHEY and CDR2 SMNVEV (reference sequence). The CDR3 loop spans 16 amino acids. The CDR3 DNA reads as TGTGCCAGCAGTTTAGGGTCTAGCGGGGGATCCGGGGAGCTGTTTTTT. The encoded protein is CASSLGSSGGSGELFF.

The chain uses TRBV6-6 and TRBJ1-3; 8 bases are a match to TRBD1. Losses at the gene ends were 6 bases for V and 4 bases for J; bases not matched to a gene: 2. Germline CDR1 and CDR2: MNHNY and SVGAGI (reference sequence). The CDR3 has 13 amino acids. CDR3 region: CASSRTGGNTIYF. CDR3 DNA sequence: TGTGCCAGCAGCCGGACAGGGGGAAACACCATATATTTT.

This clone was recorded once. The chain links TRBV7-2 to TRBJ2-1, with 8 bases aligning to TRBD2. The CDR3 sequence is 15 residues long. Germline CDR1 and CDR2: SGHTA and FQGNSA. The junction had 4 bases not matched to a gene; V was cut back by 4 bases and J by 2 bases. CDR3 nucleotides: TGTGCCAGCAGCTGGCGGGGGGCCCCCTACAATGAGCAGTTCTTC. It translates to CASSWRGAPYNEQFF. Based on the CDR3 plus reference TRBV7-2 and TRBJ2-1, the full variable domain is GAGVSQSPSNKVTEKGKDVELRCDPISGHTALYWYRQSLGQGLEFLIYFQGNSAPDKSGLPSDRFSAERTGGSVSTLTIQRTQQEDSAVYLCASSWRGAPYNEQFFGPGTRLTVL.

The chain is built from TRBV6-6 and TRBJ2-1, with TRBD2 matching 7 bases. Germline loops: CDR1 MNHNY, CDR2 SVGAGI (reference sequence). CDR3 size: 15 residues. J gave up 5 bases and V 2 bases, and 6 bases lay outside the gene matches. The CDR3 loop reads CASSYMTSRHNEQFF. The CDR3 DNA follows: TGTGCCAGCAGTTACATGACTAGCAGGCACAATGAGCAGTTCTTC.

The CDR3 region has the DNA TGTGCCAGCAGTTACGGTTTCGAGCAGTACTTC. It yields the protein CASSYGFEQYF. J is TRBJ2-7 and V is TRBV6-6; D gene uncertain. Germline V gene lookup returns CDR1 MNHNY and CDR2 SVGAGI (reference sequence). The CDR3 runs to 11 residues. V lost 2 bases and J 6 bases, leaving 5 bases between the germline ends.

In regard to this clone: One end of the junction fails to match germline, which may point to a read error. The genes are TRBV9 and TRBJ2-2, with D perhaps TRBD2 (5 bases). The CDR3 has 13 amino acids. Germline V gene lookup returns CDR1 SGDLS and CDR2 YYNGEE. The DNA of the CDR3 is TGTGCCAGCAGCGTGGGTCTAACCGGGAAGCTGTTTTTT. This encodes CASSVGLTGKLFF.